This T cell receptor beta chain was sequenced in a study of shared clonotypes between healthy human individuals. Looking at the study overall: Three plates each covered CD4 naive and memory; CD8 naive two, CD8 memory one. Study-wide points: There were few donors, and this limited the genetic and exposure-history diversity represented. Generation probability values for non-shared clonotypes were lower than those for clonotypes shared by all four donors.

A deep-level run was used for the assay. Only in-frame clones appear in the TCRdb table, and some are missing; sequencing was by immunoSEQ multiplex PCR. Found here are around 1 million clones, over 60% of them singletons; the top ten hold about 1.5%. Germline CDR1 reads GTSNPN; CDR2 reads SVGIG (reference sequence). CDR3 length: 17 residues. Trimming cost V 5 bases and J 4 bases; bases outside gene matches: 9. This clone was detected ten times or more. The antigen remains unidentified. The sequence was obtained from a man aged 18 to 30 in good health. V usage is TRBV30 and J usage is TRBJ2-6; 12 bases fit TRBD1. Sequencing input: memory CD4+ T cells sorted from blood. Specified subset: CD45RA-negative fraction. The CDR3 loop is CAWGAGQGAPGANVLTF. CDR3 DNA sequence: TGTGCCTGGGGCGCGGGACAGGGGGCGCCCGGGGCCAACGTCCTGACTTTC.